This TCR beta chain was sequenced during a study of tumor-infiltrating lymphocytes in localized non-small cell lung cancer. Study overall: Each patient gave resected tumor and non-adjacent uninvolved lung tissue.

Assay used: immunoSEQ multiplex PCR; TCRdb lists only in-frame clones, some missing. The data show about 10,000 clones, 80% to 90% seen once. As regards this clone: Antigen unknown.

The CDR3 runs to 14 residues. Trimming took off 0 bases at V and 8 bases at J, with 9 bases between the two ends. CDR1 and CDR2 from the germline V gene are SGHRS and YFSETQ. General study findings and limits: IM1 and IM2 tumors showed no difference in T-cell fraction. TCR sequencing covered a subset of patients with enough tissue.

The V call is TRBV5-1, the J call TRBJ1-6, with D hard to call. The receptor's source is a human donor with non-small cell lung cancer. The sequenced sample was uninvolved lung tissue not adjacent to the tumor. Here the CDR3 reads CASSLGGLDSPLHF. The DNA of the CDR3 is TGCGCCAGCAGCTTGGGGGGTCTAGATTCACCCCTCCACTTT. Full variable domain (remainder filled in from reference TRBV5-1 and TRBJ1-6): KAGVTQTPRYLIKTRGQQVTLSCSPISGHRSVSWYQQTPGQGLQFLFEYFSETQRNKGNFPGRFSGRQFSNSRSEMNVSTLELGDSALYLCASSLGGLDSPLHFGNGTRLTVT.